One and the same sample provided the 25 T cell receptor beta chains below, sequenced in a study of blood T cell repertoires in COVID-19. The protocol was immunoSEQ multiplex PCR, while the TCRdb copy is restricted to in-frame clones and leaves out a portion. This repertoire shows roughly 250,000 clones, around four fifths found once; its top ten account for 9.5% to 15%. Sequencing was done on a sample of peripheral blood. These receptors all come from an older woman with active or convalescent COVID-19.

V and J are TRBV5-4 and TRBJ2-1; D is possibly TRBD2 (6 bases). Trimming stripped 1 base from V and 3 bases from J, with 14 bases between. The CDR3 loop spans 16 amino acids. The V gene's germline CDR1 is SGHNT and CDR2 YYREEE (reference sequence). This chain's CDR3 is CASSLWRGDLYNEQFF. CDR3 nucleotides: TGTGCCAGCAGCTTGTGGCGGGGAGACCTCTACAATGAGCAGTTCTTC.

CDR3 loop: CASSPPVPTNTGELFF. The CDR3 nucleotides read TGTGCCAGCAGCCCTCCGGTCCCCACGAACACCGGGGAGCTGTTTTTT. This sequence joins TRBV11-2 and TRBJ2-2; D is uncertain. There are 16 residues in the CDR3. V was shortened by 5 bases and J by 0 bases, with 13 bases between the two germline ends. Germline V lookup: CDR1 SGHAT, CDR2 FQNNGV.

The chain couples TRBV7-9 to TRBJ1-4, with 7 bases matching TRBD1. Germline CDR1 and CDR2: SEHNR and FQNEAQ (reference sequence). Trimming cost V 5 bases and J 0 bases; bases outside gene matches: 6. The CDR3 has 16 residues. The CDR3 DNA follows: TGTGCCAGCAGCCCCCGACAGGGAACAACTAATGAAAAACTGTTTTTT. Translating it yields CASSPRQGTTNEKLFF.

This sequence joins TRBV2 and TRBJ1-5; 8 bases match TRBD1. CDR3 size: 16 residues. V shed 4 bases, J shed 2 bases, and the junction held 7 bases outside the gene matches. In germline, CDR1 is SNHLY, CDR2 FYNNEI. This CDR3 reads CASSGPGRGRNQPQHF. CDR3 DNA sequence: TGTGCCAGCAGTGGCCCGGGCAGGGGGCGCAATCAGCCCCAGCATTTT.

V usage is TRBV7-9 and J usage is TRBJ1-5; 8 nucleotides match TRBD1. Losses at the gene ends were 8 bases for V and 4 bases for J; bases not matched to a gene: 1. Germline CDR1 and CDR2: SEHNR and FQNEAQ (reference sequence). This CDR3 spans 12 amino acids. The CDR3 sequence is CASGQGNQPQHF. CDR3 nucleotide sequence: TGTGCCAGCGGACAGGGTAATCAGCCCCAGCATTTT.

This clone was counted many times. This CDR3 reads CASMVRARRNSPLHF. CDR3 nucleotides: TGTGCCTCGATGGTCAGGGCCCGCCGAAATTCACCCCTCCACTTT. This rearrangement joins TRBV30 to TRBJ1-6, with D tentatively TRBD1 (5 bases). The CDR3 sequence is 15 residues long. V gave up 7 bases and J gave up 7 bases, with 20 bases separating them. Germline values: CDR1 GTSNPN, CDR2 SVGIG (reference sequence).

This clone has just a few counts. The chain has TRBV19 and TRBJ2-7, with 9 bases fitting TRBD2. The CDR3 is 15 amino acids. V was pared by 4 bases and J by 4 bases, with 8 bases of the junction left unmatched. The germline gives CDR1 LNHDA, CDR2 SQIVND (reference sequence). In DNA, the CDR3 is TGTGCCAGTAGTAGCTCGACTAGCGGATGGTACGAGCAGTACTTC. It codes for CASSSSTSGWYEQYF. Full variable domain (missing parts from reference TRBV19 and TRBJ2-7): DGGITQSPKYLFRKEGQNVTLSCEQNLNHDAMYWYRQDPGQGLRLIYYSQIVNDFQKGDIAEGYSVSREKKESFPLTVTSAQKNPTAFYLCASSSSTSGWYEQYFGPGTRLTVT.

The chain carries TRBV5-1 and TRBJ2-5; 7 positions match TRBD1. The germline CDR1 and CDR2 sequences are SGHRS and YFSETQ. With V trimmed by 4 bases and J by 8 bases, 20 bases remained unmatched. CDR3 length: 17 residues. CDR3 bases: TGCGCCAGCAGCCCCGACAGGGCTCTTTCAAAGAGGGGCACCCAGTACTTC. It translates to CASSPDRALSKRGTQYF.

This chain joins TRBV19 and TRBJ1-6, with D possibly matching TRBD1 (6 bases). Germline V gives CDR1 LNHDA, CDR2 SQIVND (reference sequence). The V gene lost 6 bases and the J gene lost 4 bases, with 19 bases spanning the gap. The CDR3 runs to 17 residues. The CDR3 nucleotides read TGTGCCAGTAGCCTAGGACAGACTTCGACTTATAATTCACCCCTCCACTTT. Its protein product is CASSLGQTSTYNSPLHF.

The V gene is TRBV6-1, the J gene TRBJ2-1; D gene uncertain. The V gene's germline CDR1 is MNHNS and CDR2 SASEGT. The CDR3 spans 12 residues. With 3 bases removed from V and 2 bases from J, the gap between germline ends came to 2 bases. This CDR3 reads CASSDTYNEQFF. The CDR3 DNA reads as TGTGCCAGCAGTGACACCTACAATGAGCAGTTCTTC.

The chain has TRBV6-5 and TRBJ2-2; the match to TRBD1 covers 7 bases. Germline V gene data show CDR1 as MNHEY and CDR2 as SVGAGI. This CDR3 is 13 amino acids long. With 7 bases clipped from V and 6 bases from J, the junction kept 5 bases outside the gene matches. Here the CDR3 reads CASKDRRSGELFF. In nucleotides, the CDR3 is TGTGCCAGCAAGGACAGGAGGTCCGGGGAGCTGTTTTTT.

The rearrangement joins TRBV13 to TRBJ2-7; 7 bases map to TRBD1. The CDR3 sequence is 15 residues long. Germline values: CDR1 PRHDT, CDR2 FYEKMQ (reference sequence). The V gene end was trimmed by 5 bases and the J gene end by 3 bases; junction bases not matched to a gene: 10. This CDR3 is CASSRRTGHFYEQYF. The CDR3 DNA reads TGTGCCAGCAGCCGCCGGACAGGCCACTTCTACGAGCAGTACTTC.

This clone has more than one count but fewer than ten. V is TRBV27 and J is TRBJ2-1; D is perhaps TRBD2 (6 bases). The CDR3 extends over 13 amino acids. Germline V lookup: CDR1 MNHEY, CDR2 SMNVEV (reference sequence). V was pared by 6 bases and J by 6 bases, with 12 bases between. This chain's CDR3 is CASSHGGGNEQFF. The CDR3 DNA is TGTGCCAGCAGCCACGGGGGTGGCAATGAGCAGTTCTTC.

The chain carries TRBV2 and TRBJ2-7; D unclear. Germline lookup yields CDR1 SNHLY and CDR2 FYNNEI. The V gene lost 4 bases and the J gene lost 0 bases, with 4 bases spanning the gap. The CDR3 loop spans 12 amino acids. CDR3 in amino acids: CASSVNSYEQYF. CDR3 bases: TGTGCCAGCAGTGTTAACTCCTACGAGCAGTACTTC.

The chain joins TRBV7-8 to TRBJ1-5; the D is unclear. This CDR3 comprises 18 residues. V was shortened by 5 bases and J by 0 bases, with 20 bases between the two germline ends. Per germline, CDR1 SGHVS and CDR2 FQNEAQ. The CDR3 sequence: CASSPRRSPQTSNQPQHF. The DNA of the CDR3 is TGTGCCAGCAGCCCAAGGAGGTCACCCCAAACTAGCAATCAGCCCCAGCATTTT.

This clone was recorded a few times. The chain joins TRBV6-5 to TRBJ1-2; perhaps TRBD1 as D (5 bases). The length of the CDR3 is 12 residues. CDR1 is MNHEY and CDR2 is SVGAGI in the germline V gene. The V end lost 8 bases, the J end lost 4 bases, and 11 bases lay between the germline ends. CDR3 residues: CASQTGSYGYTF. For the CDR3, the DNA is TGTGCCAGCCAAACAGGATCCTATGGCTACACCTTC.

In its sample, this clone was seen once. V usage is TRBV30 and J usage is TRBJ1-4, with TRBD1 matching 10 bases. The CDR3 sequence is 18 residues long. Germline V gene lookup returns CDR1 GTSNPN and CDR2 SVGIG (reference sequence). Trimming cost V 6 bases and J 8 bases; bases outside gene matches: 21. The CDR3 reads CACNAGTGAATPEEKLFF. CDR3 bases: TGTGCCTGTAACGCCGGGACAGGGGCCGCAACACCCGAGGAAAAACTGTTTTTT.

The genes are TRBV5-1 and TRBJ2-3, with TRBD1 matching over 8 bases. Germline CDR1 reads SGHRS; CDR2 reads YFSETQ. Trimming at V came to 7 bases and at J to 2 bases, leaving 6 bases not matched to a gene. The CDR3 has 14 amino acids. The CDR3 sequence is CASARGPSTDTQYF. CDR3 bases: TGCGCCAGCGCCAGGGGGCCATCCACAGATACGCAGTATTTT.

J is TRBJ1-3 and V is TRBV4-2; no reliable D call. Germline lookup yields CDR1 LGHNA and CDR2 YNFKEQ. The V end was cut by 3 bases, the J end by 5 bases, with 2 bases between. The CDR3 runs to 11 residues. The CDR3 loop reads CASSHRNTIYF. DNA for the CDR3: TGTGCCAGCAGCCATAGAAACACCATATATTTT.

This chain connects TRBV6-5 to TRBJ2-1; D may be TRBD2 (5 bases). The germline CDR1 and CDR2 sequences are MNHEY and SVGAGI. The V end lost 4 bases, the J end lost 7 bases, and 17 bases lay between the germline ends. The CDR3 totals 15 residues. CDR3 nucleotide sequence: TGTGCCAGCAGTTCGGGATTGGGCGTTCGGAATGAGCAGTTCTTC. It codes for CASSSGLGVRNEQFF.

CDR3 nucleotides: TGTGCCAGTAGTTCGCCGAGGGGGGGCCCTACCTATGGCTACACCTTC. Protein sequence: CASSSPRGGPTYGYTF. The chain links TRBV19 to TRBJ1-2, with D perhaps matching TRBD1 (6 bases). The germline gives CDR1 LNHDA, CDR2 SQIVND (reference sequence). The CDR3 has 16 amino acids. Trimming took 5 bases from V and 4 from J, leaving 20 bases between them.

The chain uses TRBV2 and TRBJ2-7; a possible D gene is TRBD2 (5 bases). Per the germline V gene, CDR1 is SNHLY and CDR2 is FYNNEI. This CDR3 has 11 residues. Trimming left V 4 bases short and J 6 bases short, with 7 bases between. CDR3 sequence: CASSGRGEQYF. The CDR3 nucleotides are TGTGCCAGCAGTGGCCGGGGCGAGCAGTACTTC.

The chain joins TRBV28 to TRBJ2-2; 7 bases match TRBD2. J gave up 3 bases and V 3 bases, and 7 bases lay outside the gene matches. CDR1 and CDR2 from the germline V gene are MDHEN and SYDVKM. The CDR3 is made up of 16 amino acids. The CDR3 DNA follows: TGTGCCAGCAGTTTTCGCGGACTAGTCGACACCGGGGAGCTGTTTTTT. As protein: CASSFRGLVDTGELFF.

The rearrangement uses TRBV7-9 and TRBJ2-1, with a weak D call TRBD2 (6 bases). The CDR3 is 15 amino acids. Germline loops: CDR1 SEHNR, CDR2 FQNEAQ (reference sequence). The V and J ends lost 1 base and 12 bases respectively, with 19 bases between them. In DNA, the CDR3 is TGTGCCAGCAGCTTAGGGACGCTGGAGGGTGCAGGGCAGTTCTTC. It is translated as CASSLGTLEGAGQFF.

The chain recombines TRBV5-1 with TRBJ1-2; D uncertain. Germline values: CDR1 SGHRS, CDR2 YFSETQ. This CDR3 has 14 amino acids. V gave up 2 bases and J gave up 0 bases, with 8 bases separating them. CDR3 sequence (DNA): TGCGCCAGCAGCTTTGGCAGTTCTAACTATGGCTACACCTTC. Its protein is CASSFGSSNYGYTF.